The source of this T cell receptor (beta chain) is a study of blood T cell repertoires in COVID-19. Study background: The United States, Italy and Spain supplied acute and convalescent COVID-19 samples. PBMCs, B-cell-depleted T cells, or T cells were the source of the cDNA or gDNA that made up the material.

Clones were read by immunoSEQ multiplex PCR, and TCRdb kept only the in-frame ones, dropping some. Of nearly 200,000 clones listed, roughly 80% are singletons. This CDR3 comprises 17 residues. Per the germline V gene, CDR1 is SGHTA and CDR2 is FQGNSA. Trimming took 5 bases from V and 0 from J, leaving 14 bases between them. V gene TRBV7-2 combines with J gene TRBJ2-6, with TRBD2 as a possible D gene (5 bases). Sequencing was carried out using peripheral blood. The TCR sequence derives from a human donor in a cohort sampled during active COVID-19. The CDR3 sequence: CASSPHVASSGANVLTF. CDR3 in DNA: TGTGCCAGCAGCCCCCACGTAGCGAGCTCTGGGGCCAACGTCCTGACTTTC.